This T cell receptor beta chain derives from a study of chemoradiotherapy in HPV16-positive cancers. General observations from the study: Candidate HPV-specific clones and E7-related TCR motifs grew in tumor during treatment. Better recurrence-free survival went with HPV-responsive T-cell expansion in HPV16-positive patients.

Repertoires were sampled repeatedly during chemoradiotherapy. Turning to this clone: What it recognizes is unknown.

Clones were sequenced by immunoSEQ multiplex PCR, and TCRdb holds only the in-frame ones, with some missing. The sample lists some 11,000 clones, around 72% occurring once. V was clipped by 0 bases and J by 1 base, with 12 bases between them. From germline, CDR1 is GTSNPN and CDR2 SVGIG (reference sequence). The CDR3 consists of 15 residues. V is TRBV30 and J is TRBJ2-5; maybe TRBD1 (5 bases). The source is a human donor with HPV-associated anogenital cancer. This material was obtained from a patient who underwent chemoradiotherapy. The DNA of the CDR3 is TGTGCCTGGAGTGTATCAGGGCATAGCCAAGAGACCCAGTACTTC. Its protein is CAWSVSGHSQETQYF.